The clone carrying this T cell receptor beta chain was detected ten times or more. Library construction for TCR beta used iRepertoire HTBI primers and Arm-PCR of CDR3 regions. TCRdb re-derived calls from the multiplex PCR reads in MiXCR, one entry per CDR3 protein. The sample includes about 200,000 distinct CDR3 sequences, 15% to 20% of them seen just once. The CDR3 is 15 amino acids. Between the trimmed V and J ends, which lost 0 bases and 0 bases, there was a span of 8 bases. From germline, CDR1 is DFQATT and CDR2 SNEGSKA (reference sequence). Time point of the sample: newly diagnosed GD, antithyroid drugs for less than 3 months. There was RNA extracted from PBMCs, and the TCR library was made from it. The record originates from a study of regulatory T cells in long-lasting Graves disease.

Material: peripheral blood mononuclear cells (PBMCs), obtained at new diagnosis, from a patient treated with antithyroid drugs. The genes are TRBV20-1 and TRBJ1-4; no reliable D call. The receptor's source is a female donor with Graves disease. The CDR3 bases are TGCAGTGCTAGAGACTCCGCTACAACTAATGAAAAACTGTTTTTT. Its translation: CSARDSATTNEKLFF.